Shown below are 5 T cell receptor beta chains from a single sample sequenced in a study of long-term antiretroviral therapy in people with HIV (dated by TCRdb to between 2021 and 2024). The immunoSEQ hsTCRB v3.0 assay was used at survey level resolution for TRB variable region sequencing. In TCRdb, the immuneACCESS table is reduced to in-frame sequences with V and J assigned. These tables do not hold every clone; where another copy was compared, an unresolved V gene accounts for under half, and the others remain unexplained. In all, the sample holds about 21,000 clones, and around 76% of those were seen once. The ten largest clones take up about 12% of the sample. The source was unsorted PBMCs, collected around 1.8 years before starting antiretroviral therapy. These receptors were obtained from a woman aged 35 to 49 with HIV.

J is TRBJ1-2 and V is TRBV27, with D possibly TRBD1 on 6 matching bases. The germline gives CDR1 MNHEY, CDR2 SMNVEV (reference sequence). The CDR3 runs to 16 residues. The V end lost 5 bases, the J end lost 5 bases, and 21 bases lay between the germline ends. The CDR3 reads CASSLRTGKGHYGYTF. The DNA for the CDR3 is TGTGCCAGCAGTCTCAGAACAGGGAAGGGGCATTATGGCTACACCTTC.

The chain combines TRBV27 with TRBJ1-2; 7 bases fit TRBD1. J gave up 7 bases and V 8 bases, and 10 bases lay outside the gene matches. Germline CDR1 MNHEY, CDR2 SMNVEV (reference sequence). There are 13 residues in the CDR3. DNA of the CDR3: TGTGCCAGCGGTTATTCAGGGGGTACTGGCTACACCTTC. It codes for CASGYSGGTGYTF.

The chain joins TRBV27 to TRBJ2-2, with D hard to call. This CDR3 has 15 residues. Per germline, CDR1 MNHEY and CDR2 SMNVEV (reference sequence). Trimming stripped 2 bases from V and 5 bases from J, with 12 bases between. The CDR3 DNA reads TGTGCCAGCAGTTTACTGATTGGAACGACCGGGGAGCTGTTTTTT. Translation: CASSLLIGTTGELFF.

The rearrangement links TRBV4-3 to TRBJ1-2, with 11 bases fitting TRBD1. J gave up 14 bases and V 0 bases, and 5 bases lay outside the gene matches. CDR3 length equals 13 residues. The germline V gene encodes CDR1 LGHNA and CDR2 YSLEER. The CDR3 region is CASSQDKGQGVTF. The CDR3 DNA sequence: TGCGCCAGCAGCCAAGATAAGGGACAGGGGGTAACCTTC.

This clone occurred a few times. The chain uses TRBV6-1 and TRBJ1-2; D is unresolved. The CDR3 consists of 14 residues. V was clipped by 4 bases and J by 3 bases, with 12 bases between them. Germline assignment: CDR1 MNHNS and CDR2 SASEGT. CDR3 residues: CASSGTGTDYGYTF. CDR3 DNA sequence: TGTGCCAGCAGTGGGACGGGAACAGACTATGGCTACACCTTC.